A selection of T cell receptor beta chains follows, all from one sample in a study of blood T cells in healthy people across ages. TCRdb reprocessed the 5' RACE reads via MiXCR and lists one record per CDR3 protein. Here the sample spans about 780,000 distinct CDR3 sequences, 46% being singletons. Material: blood. Receptor source: a man older than 75 in good health. Each CDR3 is given without its conserved first and last residue. The order of the fields is V gene, J gene, D gene, CDR3 protein. A D gene is named only where the DNA matches it firmly.

TRBV21-1	TRBJ2-7	.	ASSSSRDRDYEQY
TRBV28	TRBJ1-4	.	ASRPPRGTNEKLF
TRBV30	TRBJ2-4	TRBD2	AWSTSGNPFKNIQY
TRBV4-1	TRBJ2-5	TRBD2	ASSQERGVETQY
TRBV2	TRBJ2-1	TRBD1	ASSGGGTGTNEQF
TRBV12-3/TRBV12-4	TRBJ2-1	TRBD1	ASSATGGFSYNEQF
TRBV12-3/TRBV12-4	TRBJ2-7	TRBD2	ASSPGLAGDGEQY
TRBV18	.	TRBD2	AGSNGLAGAYEQY
TRBV20-1	TRBJ1-2	.	SASEELYGYT
TRBV7-2	TRBJ2-5	TRBD2	ASSLGSLAGGQETQY
TRBV28	TRBJ1-1	.	ASSLGGYGRTEAF
TRBV7-9	TRBJ1-4	.	ASSLVRANEKLF
TRBV20-1	TRBJ2-5	TRBD2	SASPPSGSGETQY
TRBV5-1	TRBJ2-1	TRBD2	ASSYGTSGYSYNEQF
TRBV7-2	TRBJ2-1	TRBD2	ASSIKNGGINEQF
TRBV5-1	TRBJ2-2	TRBD2	ASTISGSDTGELF
TRBV12-3/TRBV12-4	TRBJ1-5	TRBD1	ASSLQGALQPQH
TRBV29-1	TRBJ1-1	.	SVGLGTEAF
TRBV12-3/TRBV12-4	TRBJ1-1	.	ASSLQGHTVAF
TRBV5-1	TRBJ2-1	.	ASTPTGPPEGSEQF
TRBV20-1	TRBJ1-6	.	SARGFLYSPLH
TRBV9	TRBJ2-1	TRBD2	ASSPSGLPRGGSYNEQF
TRBV9	TRBJ1-4	.	ASSVARGSNEKLF
TRBV29-1	TRBJ2-7	TRBD2	SVSGAYEQY
TRBV5-1	TRBJ2-7	TRBD2	ASSLPSGLAGGHNEQY
TRBV30	TRBJ2-5	.	AWSTGLKETQY
TRBV10-3	TRBJ2-3	.	AISESSDTQY
TRBV20-1	TRBJ2-4	.	SAIGLTKNIQY
TRBV20-1	TRBJ2-1	.	SARDRLEQF
TRBV12-3/TRBV12-4	TRBJ1-2	TRBD1	ASSFQGDYGYT
TRBV4-1	TRBJ2-1	TRBD1	ASSQARDRGYNEQF
TRBV18	TRBJ2-3	TRBD2	ASSPPSGKDTQY
TRBV7-3	TRBJ2-2	TRBD2	ASSLTLAGNTGELF
TRBV30	TRBJ2-3	.	ASSEGTMDTQY
TRBV2	TRBJ2-1	TRBD2	ASKDTSAYNEQF
TRBV20-1	TRBJ2-5	TRBD2	SARRRSLAGAEQETQY
TRBV12-3/TRBV12-4	TRBJ1-2	TRBD1	ASSLHRQGGYGYT
TRBV20-1	TRBJ1-1	TRBD1	SARRDSEAF
TRBV6-5	.	.	ASSYDERPQETQY
TRBV25-1	TRBJ2-1	TRBD1	ASRTGTGPFEEQF
TRBV6-1	TRBJ2-5	TRBD2	ASSESSGRIQETQY
TRBV25-1	TRBJ1-1	.	ASSEGFPNTEAF
TRBV20-1	TRBJ2-3	TRBD2	SAHTSGGTDTQY
TRBV20-1	TRBJ2-1	.	SARDRQYNEQF
TRBV29-1	TRBJ2-5	.	SVDLLQGPETQY
TRBV10-3	TRBJ2-1	.	AISERPIRSSYNEQF
TRBV11-2	.	.	ASSPVRRTNEQY
TRBV11-3	TRBJ2-7	TRBD2	ASSLAQRDGYEQY
TRBV29-1	TRBJ2-4	.	SVEEGAADIQY
TRBV12-3/TRBV12-4	TRBJ2-1	TRBD2	ASGTGLVFFDEQF
TRBV2	TRBJ2-1	.	ASSGQVGFDEQF
TRBV20-1	TRBJ2-4	.	SARDGVRGLAKNIQY
TRBV20-1	TRBJ2-1	.	SAPNGRIRSSYNEQF
TRBV28	TRBJ1-4	.	ASRTTGLSEKLF
TRBV4-3	TRBJ2-1	TRBD2	ASSPGLAGGQDYNEQF
TRBV12-3/TRBV12-4	TRBJ2-7	.	ASSLKGKGEQY
TRBV12-3/TRBV12-4	TRBJ2-2	.	ASSLGGRSSNTGELF